The next 19 T cell receptor beta chains were all read from a single sample in a study of blood T cell repertoires in COVID-19. Sequencing was performed with immunoSEQ multiplex PCR; in TCRdb, only in-frame clones are kept and a portion is missing. The table has around 400,000 clones, about 90% seen once. Material for sequencing was peripheral blood. Source of these receptors: a woman between 55 and 75 years old with COVID-19, enrolled during active disease.

This clone came up a few times. This chain links TRBV19 with TRBJ1-2, with 10 positions matching TRBD1. This CDR3 has 14 amino acids. Per germline, CDR1 LNHDA and CDR2 SQIVND (reference sequence). Unmatched junction bases numbered 4, after V lost 6 bases and J lost 3 bases. The CDR3 is CASRRDRGHYGYTF. CDR3 coding DNA: TGTGCCAGTAGGCGGGACAGGGGACACTATGGCTACACCTTC.

This chain connects TRBV2 to TRBJ2-7, with a possible D match to TRBD2 (6 bases). The CDR3 totals 15 residues. V lost 8 bases to trimming and J lost 1 base, with 18 bases between them. Germline V gene lookup returns CDR1 SNHLY and CDR2 FYNNEI. In nucleotides, the CDR3 is TGTGCCAGCGAGGGGATTGTGGGGAGGTCCTACGAGCAGTACTTC. Amino acids: CASEGIVGRSYEQYF.

The chain combines TRBV7-9 with TRBJ2-7, with 7 bases aligning to TRBD1. The CDR3 length is 19 residues. Germline V gene lookup returns CDR1 SEHNR and CDR2 FQNEAQ (reference sequence). Trimming removed 5 bases from V and 4 bases from J; junction bases left unmatched: 23. In nucleotides, the CDR3 is TGTGCCAGCAGCGATAGTGGGACAGAAAAACCCCAGACCGAATACGAGCAGTACTTC. Translating it yields CASSDSGTEKPQTEYEQYF.

V and J are TRBV20-1 and TRBJ1-2, with D perhaps matching TRBD1 (6 bases). This CDR3 comprises 11 residues. Between the trimmed V and J ends, which lost 6 bases and 4 bases, there was a span of 9 bases. Germline assignment: CDR1 DFQATT and CDR2 SNEGSKA (reference sequence). The CDR3 nucleotides are TGCAGTGCGAAGACAGGCTATGGCTACACCTTC. Translation: CSAKTGYGYTF.

The chain links TRBV28 to TRBJ1-5; 7 positions match TRBD1. The V gene end was trimmed by 6 bases and the J gene end by 3 bases; junction bases not matched to a gene: 5. The CDR3 sequence is 14 residues long. Per the germline V gene, CDR1 is MDHEN and CDR2 is SYDVKM. The CDR3 DNA reads TGTGCCAGCAGGTCTGGGACAGCCAATCAGCCCCAGCATTTT. Amino acid sequence: CASRSGTANQPQHF.

The V call is TRBV7-2, the J call TRBJ1-5; no definite D call. Trimming stripped 3 bases from V and 2 bases from J, with 5 bases between. The CDR3 extends over 13 amino acids. Looked up from germline, CDR1 is SGHTA and CDR2 is FQGNSA. CDR3 sequence (DNA): TGTGCCAGCAGCTTTCAGGGCAATCAGCCCCAGCATTTT. Its translation is CASSFQGNQPQHF.

V is TRBV19 and J is TRBJ2-2; TRBD1 agrees at 8 bases. Germline V gives CDR1 LNHDA, CDR2 SQIVND (reference sequence). V shed 4 bases, J shed 6 bases, and the junction held 13 bases outside the gene matches. The CDR3 consists of 17 residues. Written as DNA, the CDR3 is TGTGCCAGTAGTAACTCTGGTCGGGACAGGAGGGCCGGGGAGCTGTTTTTT. Amino acids: CASSNSGRDRRAGELFF. Full variable domain (rest looked up from reference TRBV19 and TRBJ2-2): DGGITQSPKYLFRKEGQNVTLSCEQNLNHDAMYWYRQDPGQGLRLIYYSQIVNDFQKGDIAEGYSVSREKKESFPLTVTSAQKNPTAFYLCASSNSGRDRRAGELFFGEGSRLTVL.

The rearrangement links TRBV10-3 to TRBJ2-7, with 7 positions matching TRBD2. The CDR3 is 11 residues long. Per the germline V gene, CDR1 is ENHRY and CDR2 is SYGVKD. After removal of 11 bases from V and 4 bases from J, the junction contained 5 bases not matched to a gene. The CDR3 here is CARGEGYEQYF. The CDR3 DNA reads as TGTGCCCGAGGGGAGGGATACGAGCAGTACTTC.

For this clone: This CDR3 is also generated by other DNA sequences in the sample. The rearrangement links TRBV6-5 to TRBJ2-2; D gene ambiguous. CDR3 size: 11 residues. Germline-derived CDR1 and CDR2 are MNHEY and SVGAGI. V shed 8 bases and J shed 6 bases, with 7 bases lying between them. In DNA, the CDR3 is TGTGCCAGCTCACGGTCCGGGGAGCTGTTTTTT. It specifies CASSRSGELFF.

This clone was observed a single time. The chain links TRBV18 to TRBJ1-5, with TRBD1 as a possible D gene (6 bases). Per germline, CDR1 KGHSH and CDR2 LQKENI. The CDR3 spans 17 residues. Trimming removed 0 bases from V and 0 bases from J, with 12 bases in between. Here the CDR3 reads CASSPPGADYSNQPQHF. The CDR3 nucleotides are TGTGCCAGCTCACCACCGGGGGCAGACTATAGCAATCAGCCCCAGCATTTT.

This clone occurred once. The chain employs TRBV15 and TRBJ1-1, with D perhaps matching TRBD1 (6 bases). The V and J ends lost 0 bases and 2 bases respectively, with 25 bases between them. Germline V gives CDR1 LNHNV, CDR2 YYDKDF (reference sequence). The CDR3 sequence is 20 residues long. CDR3 sequence: CATSRDAPPQGQRRNTEAFF. The DNA of the CDR3 is TGTGCCACCAGCAGAGATGCCCCCCCACAGGGTCAGCGTAGAAACACTGAAGCTTTCTTT.

The chain joins TRBV2 to TRBJ2-7, with 7 bases matching TRBD1. The CDR3 length is 12 residues. V trimming: 7 bases; J trimming: 5 bases; junction bases outside the gene matches: 5. Germline V gives CDR1 SNHLY, CDR2 FYNNEI. The CDR3 sequence: CASKGAWDEQYF. CDR3 sequence (DNA): TGTGCCAGCAAGGGGGCCTGGGACGAGCAGTACTTC.

The V and J genes are TRBV6-5 and TRBJ2-1, with 9 bases aligning to TRBD2. Germline CDR1 MNHEY, CDR2 SVGAGI. The CDR3 consists of 13 residues. The V segment lost 7 bases and the J segment 6 bases; nucleotides outside the gene matches: 4. As DNA, the CDR3 is TGTGCCAGCAAAAAGGGACTAGCCAATGAGCAGTTCTTC. Translating gives CASKKGLANEQFF.

V and J are TRBV6-5 and TRBJ1-5; possible D gene TRBD1, 5 bases. The V gene's germline CDR1 is MNHEY and CDR2 SVGAGI. CDR3 length: 12 amino acids. The CDR3 reads CTIDSSNQPQHF. In nucleotides, the CDR3 is TGTACAATCGACAGTAGCAATCAGCCCCAGCATTTT.

The V call is TRBV29-1, the J call TRBJ2-5; the match to TRBD1 covers 8 bases. J was trimmed by 0 bases and V by 4 bases; bases with no gene match: 7. There are 15 residues in the CDR3. In germline, CDR1 is SQVTM, CDR2 ANQGSEA. The CDR3 DNA is TGCAGCGTTGTACTAGCCAGGGGGCACCAAGAGACCCAGTACTTC. Translating it yields CSVVLARGHQETQYF.

This clone has a handful of counts. The rearrangement joins TRBV30 to TRBJ1-1; D gene uncertain. The CDR3 is 10 residues long. V gave up 3 bases and J gave up 6 bases, with 5 bases separating them. Germline loops: CDR1 GTSNPN, CDR2 SVGIG (reference sequence). CDR3 nucleotides: TGTGCCTGGAGCGAGTCTGAAGCTTTCTTT. This codes for CAWSESEAFF.

The J gene is TRBJ1-2, the V gene TRBV19; D uncertain. The CDR3 sequence is 13 residues long. Germline V lookup: CDR1 LNHDA, CDR2 SQIVND (reference sequence). V lost 6 bases and J 10 bases, leaving 18 bases between the germline ends. The CDR3 is CASREPGKRDYTF. The CDR3 DNA sequence: TGTGCCAGTAGAGAACCAGGAAAACGAGACTACACCTTC.

This sequence joins TRBV5-6 and TRBJ1-2, with 8 bases lining up with TRBD1. Germline V lookup: CDR1 SGHDT, CDR2 YYEEEE. This CDR3 is built from 14 residues. The V gene end was trimmed by 0 bases and the J gene end by 7 bases; junction bases not matched to a gene: 5. CDR3 nucleotide sequence: TGTGCCAGCAGCTTGGCTACAGGGGGAAGTGGCTACACCTTC. It specifies CASSLATGGSGYTF.

The chain has TRBV19 and TRBJ1-1; D perhaps matches TRBD1 (5 bases). The V and J ends lost 6 bases and 2 bases respectively, with 13 bases between them. Germline V gene sequence: CDR1 LNHDA, CDR2 SQIVND (reference sequence). The CDR3 extends over 14 amino acids. CDR3: CASRLTDTNTEAFF. CDR3 sequence (DNA): TGTGCCAGTAGGCTGACAGACACAAACACTGAAGCTTTCTTT.